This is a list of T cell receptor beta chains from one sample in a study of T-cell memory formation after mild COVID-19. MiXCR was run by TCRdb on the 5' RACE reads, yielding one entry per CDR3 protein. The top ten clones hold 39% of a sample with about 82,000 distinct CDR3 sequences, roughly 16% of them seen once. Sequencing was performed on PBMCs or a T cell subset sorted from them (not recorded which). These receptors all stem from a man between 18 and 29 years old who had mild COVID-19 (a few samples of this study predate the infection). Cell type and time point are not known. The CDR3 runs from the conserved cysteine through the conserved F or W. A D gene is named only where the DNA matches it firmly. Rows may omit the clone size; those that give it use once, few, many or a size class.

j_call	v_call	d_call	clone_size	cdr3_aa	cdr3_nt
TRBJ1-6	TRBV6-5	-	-	CASSYGGSVSPLHF	TGTGCCAGCAGTTACGGGGGTTCTGTTTCACCCCTCCACTTT
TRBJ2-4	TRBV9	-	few	CASSSTLAKNIQYF	TGTGCCAGCAGCTCCACCCTAGCCAAAAACATTCAGTACTTC
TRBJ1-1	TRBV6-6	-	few	CASSRLDREAFF	TGTGCCAGCAGTCGACTGGACAGAGAAGCTTTCTTT
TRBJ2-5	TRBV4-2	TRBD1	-	CASSQDPGQQETQYF	TGTGCCAGCAGCCAAGACCCGGGACAGCAAGAGACCCAGTACTTC
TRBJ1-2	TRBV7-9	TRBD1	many	CASSAGQGDGYTF	TGTGCCAGCAGCGCAGGACAGGGCGATGGCTACACCTTC
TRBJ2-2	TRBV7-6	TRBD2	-	CASSLASGLANTGELFF	TGTGCCAGCAGCTTAGCGTCGGGACTAGCGAACACCGGGGAGCTGTTTTTT
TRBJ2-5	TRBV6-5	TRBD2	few	CASTELAGPMTQYF	TGTGCCAGCACCGAATTAGCGGGCCCGATGACCCAGTACTTC
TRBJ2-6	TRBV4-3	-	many	CASSQPEGSGANVLTF	TGCGCCAGCAGCCAACCCGAGGGCTCTGGGGCCAACGTCCTGACTTTC
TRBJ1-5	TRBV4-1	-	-	CASSLRGDNQPQHF	TGCGCCAGCAGCCTCCGCGGGGACAATCAGCCCCAGCATTTT
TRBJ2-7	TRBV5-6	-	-	CASSLGAYRPGEQYF	TGTGCCAGCAGCTTAGGGGCGTACCGTCCAGGCGAGCAGTACTTC
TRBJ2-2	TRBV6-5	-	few	CASSYVAGELFF	TGTGCCAGCAGTTACGTCGCCGGGGAGCTGTTTTTT
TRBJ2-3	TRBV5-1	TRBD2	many	CASSPSIAGFPDTQYF	TGCGCCAGCAGCCCCAGTATAGCGGGGTTCCCAGATACGCAGTATTTT
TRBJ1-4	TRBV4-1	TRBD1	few	CASSHGGTDEKLFF	TGCGCCAGCAGCCATGGAGGGACAGATGAAAAACTGTTTTTT
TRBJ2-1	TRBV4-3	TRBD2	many	CASSQDLAGSYNEQFF	TGCGCCAGCAGCCAAGATCTAGCGGGCTCCTACAATGAGCAGTTCTTC
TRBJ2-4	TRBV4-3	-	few	CASSQAETLRNIQYF	TGCGCCAGCAGCCAAGCCGAGACCCTCCGGAACATTCAGTACTTC
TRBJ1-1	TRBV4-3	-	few	CASSQGVFELHDTEAFF	TGCGCCAGCAGCCAGGGGGTTTTTGAGTTACACGACACTGAAGCTTTCTTT
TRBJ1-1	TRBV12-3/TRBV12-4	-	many	CASSFRVRNTEAFF	TGTGCCAGCAGTTTCCGGGTGAGGAACACTGAAGCTTTCTTT
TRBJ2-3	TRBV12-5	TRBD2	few	CASGLVLAGFTDTQYF	TGTGCTAGTGGTTTGGTACTAGCGGGCTTCACAGATACGCAGTATTTT
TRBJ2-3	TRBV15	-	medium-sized	CATSRDGRPTDTQYF	TGTGCCACCAGCAGAGATGGACGCCCCACAGATACGCAGTATTTT
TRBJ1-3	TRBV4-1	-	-	CASSPSSPSGNTIYF	TGCGCCAGCAGCCCATCAAGCCCCTCTGGAAACACCATATATTTT
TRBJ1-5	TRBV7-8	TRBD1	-	CASSSPGGNQPQHF	TGTGCCAGCAGCTCCCCAGGGGGGAATCAGCCCCAGCATTTT
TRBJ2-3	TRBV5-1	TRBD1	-	CASSLAGGPSTYTDTQYF	TGCGCCAGCAGCTTGGCAGGGGGCCCTTCAACCTACACAGATACGCAGTATTTT
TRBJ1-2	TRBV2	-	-	CASSGAPNYGYTF	TGTGCCAGCAGTGGGGCGCCTAACTATGGCTACACCTTC
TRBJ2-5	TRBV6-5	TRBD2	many	CASSDRGGRETQYF	TGTGCCAGCAGTGATCGCGGGGGTCGGGAGACCCAGTACTTC
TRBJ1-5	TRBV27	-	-	CASSFHGQPQHF	TGTGCCAGCAGTTTTCATGGACAGCCCCAGCATTTT
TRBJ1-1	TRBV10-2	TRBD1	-	CASDGQVNTEAFF	TGCGCCAGCGATGGACAGGTGAACACTGAAGCTTTCTTT
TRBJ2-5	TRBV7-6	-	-	CASSLELAKGETQYF	TGTGCCAGCAGCTTAGAGCTAGCCAAAGGGGAGACCCAGTACTTC
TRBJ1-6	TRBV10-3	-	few	CATNAGATYSPLHF	TGTGCCACAAACGCAGGGGCGACTTATTCACCCCTCCACTTT
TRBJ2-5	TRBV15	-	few	CATSRTVPETQYF	TGTGCCACCAGCAGGACCGTACCAGAGACCCAGTACTTC
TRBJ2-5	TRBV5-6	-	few	CASSGIAQETQYF	TGTGCCAGCAGCGGTATCGCCCAGGAGACCCAGTACTTC
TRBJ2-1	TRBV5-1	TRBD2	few	CASSLRPSGGMDNEQFF	TGCGCCAGCAGCTTGAGACCTAGCGGAGGAATGGACAATGAGCAGTTCTTC
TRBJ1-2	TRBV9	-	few	CASSPIEGGVHYGYTF	TGTGCCAGCAGCCCGATCGAGGGGGGAGTCCACTATGGCTACACCTTC
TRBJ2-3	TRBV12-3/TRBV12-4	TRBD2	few	CASKESGGIDTQYF	TGTGCCAGCAAAGAAAGCGGGGGGATAGATACGCAGTATTTT
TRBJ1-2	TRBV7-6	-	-	CASSLSSSYGYTF	TGTGCCAGCAGCTTGAGTTCCAGCTATGGCTACACCTTC
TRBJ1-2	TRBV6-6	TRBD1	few	CASSVLPTGGLYGYTF	TGTGCCAGCAGTGTACTCCCCACAGGGGGCTTGTATGGCTACACCTTC
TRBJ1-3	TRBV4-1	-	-	CASSQTQVPSSGNTIYF	TGCGCCAGCAGCCAGACTCAGGTCCCAAGCTCTGGAAACACCATATATTTT
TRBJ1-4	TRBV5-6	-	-	CASSLSGKRNEKLFF	TGTGCCAGCAGCTTGTCGGGGAAGCGTAATGAAAAACTGTTTTTT